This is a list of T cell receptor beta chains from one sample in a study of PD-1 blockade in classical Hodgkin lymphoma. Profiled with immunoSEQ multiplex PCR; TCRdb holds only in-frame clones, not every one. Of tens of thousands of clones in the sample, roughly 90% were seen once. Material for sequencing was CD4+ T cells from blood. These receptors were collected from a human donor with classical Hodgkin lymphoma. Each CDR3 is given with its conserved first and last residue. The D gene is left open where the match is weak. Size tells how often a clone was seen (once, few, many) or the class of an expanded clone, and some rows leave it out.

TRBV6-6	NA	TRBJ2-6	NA	CASSYEGLGANVLTF	TGTGCCAGCAGTTATGAGGGCTTGGGGGCCAACGTCCTGACTTTC
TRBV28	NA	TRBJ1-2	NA	CASGGAGSYGYTF	TGTGCCAGCGGGGGGGCAGGTTCCTATGGCTACACCTTC
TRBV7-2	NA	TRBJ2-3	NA	CASSSITDTQYF	TGTGCCAGCAGCTCAATTACAGATACGCAGTATTTT
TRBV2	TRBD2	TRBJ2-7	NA	CASRLGGDEQYF	TGTGCCAGCAGGTTGGGAGGGGACGAGCAGTACTTC
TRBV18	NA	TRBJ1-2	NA	CASSGLVGYTF	TGTGCCAGCTCTGGACTGGTTGGCTACACCTTC
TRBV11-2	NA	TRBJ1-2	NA	CASSLEQGHGYTF	TGTGCCAGCAGCTTAGAACAGGGTCACGGCTACACCTTC
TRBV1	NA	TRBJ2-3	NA	CTSSQHVSTDTQYF	TGCACCAGCAGCCAGCACGTAAGCACAGATACGCAGTATTTT
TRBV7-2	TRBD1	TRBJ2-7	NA	CASSLGGQGAGLPSYEQYF	TGTGCCAGCAGCTTGGGAGGACAGGGGGCCGGCCTTCCCTCCTACGAGCAGTACTTC
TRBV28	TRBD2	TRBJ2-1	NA	CASDTSGRAPEQFF	TGTGCCAGCGATACTAGCGGGAGGGCCCCTGAGCAGTTCTTC
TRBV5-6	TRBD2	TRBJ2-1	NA	CASSFPLAAYNEQFF	TGTGCCAGCAGCTTCCCACTAGCGGCTTACAATGAGCAGTTCTTC
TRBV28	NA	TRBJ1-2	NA	CASQEEHYGYTF	TGTGCCAGCCAGGAGGAACACTATGGCTACACCTTC
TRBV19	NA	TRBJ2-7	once	CASSGPGTGSFYEQYF	TGTGCCAGTAGTGGCCCTGGAACGGGGTCTTTCTACGAGCAGTACTTC
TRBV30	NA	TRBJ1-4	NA	CAWQRQNEKLFF	TGTGCCTGGCAGCGACAAAATGAAAAACTGTTTTTT
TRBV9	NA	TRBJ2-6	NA	CASSLHQPTSGANVLTF	TGTGCCAGCAGCCTCCACCAGCCCACCTCTGGGGCCAACGTCCTGACTTTC
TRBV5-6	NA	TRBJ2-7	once	CASSLLGIREQYF	TGTGCCAGCAGCTTGCTAGGGATTCGCGAGCAGTACTTC
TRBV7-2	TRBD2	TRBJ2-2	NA	CASSLDMAGGVNTGELFF	TGTGCCAGCAGCTTAGACATGGCGGGAGGGGTGAACACCGGGGAGCTGTTTTTT
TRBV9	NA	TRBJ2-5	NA	CASSARPARETQYF	TGTGCCAGCAGCGCAAGACCGGCCCGGGAGACCCAGTACTTC
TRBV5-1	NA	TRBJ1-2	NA	CASSLDGIGYGYTF	TGCGCCAGCAGCTTGGATGGGATCGGCTATGGCTACACCTTC
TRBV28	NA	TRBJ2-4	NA	CASSPTRFLNIQYF	TGTGCCAGCAGCCCCACCCGGTTCTTAAACATTCAGTACTTC
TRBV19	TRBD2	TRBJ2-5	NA	CASSTGLAGANQETQYF	TGTGCCAGTAGTACGGGACTAGCGGGAGCCAACCAAGAGACCCAGTACTTC
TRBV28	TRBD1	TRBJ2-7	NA	CASTSIGTGTGHEQYF	TGTGCCAGCACCTCCATTGGGACAGGGACTGGCCACGAGCAGTACTTC
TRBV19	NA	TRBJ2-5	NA	CASRAGGVETQYF	TGTGCCAGTAGGGCCGGCGGGGTAGAGACCCAGTACTTC
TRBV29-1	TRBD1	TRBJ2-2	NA	CSVKRDRGPGELFF	TGCAGCGTGAAACGGGACAGGGGGCCCGGGGAGCTGTTTTTT
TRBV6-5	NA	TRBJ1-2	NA	CASSKFGQGLGYTF	TGTGCCAGCAGCAAGTTTGGTCAGGGGCTTGGCTACACCTTC
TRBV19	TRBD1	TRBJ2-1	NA	CASSTGQGQNNEQFF	TGTGCCAGTAGTACCGGACAGGGGCAAAACAATGAGCAGTTCTTC
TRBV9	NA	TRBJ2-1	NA	CASSVADLNEQFF	TGTGCCAGCAGCGTTGCCGATCTTAATGAGCAGTTCTTC
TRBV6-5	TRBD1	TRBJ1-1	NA	CASSRRDRVTEAFF	TGTGCCAGCAGCCGGCGGGACAGGGTGACTGAAGCTTTCTTT
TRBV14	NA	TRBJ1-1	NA	CASSLDRNTEAFF	TGTGCCAGCAGCCTCGACCGGAACACTGAAGCTTTCTTT
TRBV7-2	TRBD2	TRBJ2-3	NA	CASSLVAGGTDTQYF	TGTGCCAGCAGCTTAGTAGCGGGAGGTACAGATACGCAGTATTTT
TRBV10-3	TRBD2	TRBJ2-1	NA	CAISVTSGDNEQFF	TGTGCCATCAGTGTGACTAGCGGAGACAATGAGCAGTTCTTC
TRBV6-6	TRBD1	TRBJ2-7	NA	CASSSPDRGSYEQYF	TGTGCCAGCAGTTCGCCGGACAGGGGATCCTACGAGCAGTACTTC
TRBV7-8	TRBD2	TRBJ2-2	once	CASSLRMTSGANTGELFF	TGTGCCAGCAGCTTGCGGATGACTAGCGGGGCGAACACCGGGGAGCTGTTTTTT
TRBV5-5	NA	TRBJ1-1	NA	CASSLTGLNTEAFF	TGTGCCAGCAGCTTGACAGGGCTGAACACTGAAGCTTTCTTT
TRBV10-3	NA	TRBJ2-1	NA	CASDGGGNEQFF	TGTGCCTCGGACGGAGGAGGCAATGAGCAGTTCTTC
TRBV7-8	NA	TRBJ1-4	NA	CASSLILIGGNEKLFF	TGTGCCAGCAGCTTAATACTCATAGGGGGTAATGAAAAACTGTTTTTT
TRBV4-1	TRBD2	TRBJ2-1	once	CASSQPFAGGLDEQFF	TGCGCCAGCAGCCAGCCCTTTGCGGGAGGGCTCGATGAGCAGTTCTTC
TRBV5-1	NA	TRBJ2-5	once	CASSLVGTIQETQYF	TGCGCCAGCAGCTTGGTCGGGACAATCCAAGAGACCCAGTACTTC
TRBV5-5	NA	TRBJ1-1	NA	CASSLIGSGNTEAFF	TGTGCCAGCAGCTTGATTGGCAGCGGGAACACTGAAGCTTTCTTT
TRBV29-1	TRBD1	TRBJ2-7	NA	CSVRDRVSYEQYF	TGCAGCGTTAGGGACAGGGTTTCCTACGAGCAGTACTTC
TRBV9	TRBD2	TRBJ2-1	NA	CASSVAPSGMYNEQFF	TGTGCCAGCAGCGTAGCCCCTAGCGGGATGTACAATGAGCAGTTCTTC
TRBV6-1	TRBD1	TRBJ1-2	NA	CASSRTGLYGYTF	TGTGCCAGCAGTCGGACAGGCCTCTATGGCTACACCTTC
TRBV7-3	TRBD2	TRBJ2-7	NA	CASSLGGLAGDAAEQYF	TGTGCCAGCAGCTTAGGGGGACTAGCGGGAGATGCTGCCGAGCAGTACTTC
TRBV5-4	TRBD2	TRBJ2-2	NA	CASSSRTSSNTGELFF	TGTGCCAGCAGCTCTAGGACTAGCTCGAACACCGGGGAGCTGTTTTTT
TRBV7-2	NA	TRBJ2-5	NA	CASSLLGPKRDQYF	TGTGCCAGCAGCCTGCTGGGACCAAAAAGGGACCAGTACTTC
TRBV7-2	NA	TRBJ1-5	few	CASNIPGVSQPQHF	TGTGCCAGCAACATACCAGGGGTGAGTCAGCCCCAGCATTTT
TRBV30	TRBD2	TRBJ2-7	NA	CAWSVSGHFYEQYF	TGTGCCTGGAGTGTTAGCGGGCACTTCTACGAGCAGTACTTC
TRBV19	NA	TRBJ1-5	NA	CASTGDRNQPQHF	TGTGCCAGTACAGGGGATCGCAATCAGCCCCAGCATTTT
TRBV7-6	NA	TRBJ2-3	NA	CASSSGTSDTQYF	TGTGCCAGCAGCTCCGGGACATCAGATACGCAGTATTTT
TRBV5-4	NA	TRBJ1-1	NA	CASSLIGNLNTEAFF	TGTGCCAGCAGCCTGATCGGGAACCTGAACACTGAAGCTTTCTTT
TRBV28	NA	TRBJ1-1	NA	CASTTNTEAFF	TGTGCCAGCACAACGAACACTGAAGCTTTCTTT
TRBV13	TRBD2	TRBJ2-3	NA	CASSATTSGRGDTQYF	TGTGCCAGCAGCGCGACGACTAGCGGGAGAGGAGATACGCAGTATTTT
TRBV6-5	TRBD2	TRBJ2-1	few	CASSQGLAGVEQFF	TGTGCCAGCAGTCAGGGACTAGCGGGAGTTGAGCAGTTCTTC
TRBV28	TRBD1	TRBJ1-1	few	CASSLIDRAPPEAFF	TGTGCCAGCAGTCTCATCGACAGGGCCCCTCCTGAAGCTTTCTTT
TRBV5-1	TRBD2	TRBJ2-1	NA	CASSWEGGRSGEQFF	TGCGCCAGCAGCTGGGAGGGAGGCAGGAGTGGCGAGCAGTTCTTC
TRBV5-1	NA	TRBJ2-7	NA	CASSLGGGARYEQYF	TGCGCCAGCAGCTTGGGGGGCGGCGCTCGCTACGAGCAGTACTTC
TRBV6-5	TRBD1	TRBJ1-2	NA	CASSVMGTGYYGYTF	TGTGCCAGCAGTGTTATGGGGACAGGGTATTATGGCTACACCTTC